The 18 T cell receptor beta chains presented below share a single source sample, sequenced in a study of OX40 agonist ivuxolimab in advanced cancers. Using immunoSEQ multiplex PCR, the repertoire was profiled, and TCRdb retains in-frame clones only, with some absent. Of 90,000 to 100,000 clones in the sample, around nine tenths were seen once. The source was CD4+ or CD8+ T cells sorted from blood, collected in a trial of the OX40 agonist ivuxolimab. All receptors come from an adult with an advanced solid tumor such as melanoma, head and neck, liver or kidney cancer.

The chain employs TRBV19 and TRBJ2-3; 10 positions match TRBD1. The germline V gene encodes CDR1 LNHDA and CDR2 SQIVND (reference sequence). The CDR3 covers 18 residues. The V and J ends lost 0 bases and 2 bases, in that order; junction bases with no gene match: 8. CDR3 in DNA: TGTGCCAGTAGTATAGATGGGGGGACAGGGGAACCCACAGATACGCAGTATTTT. Its protein product is CASSIDGGTGEPTDTQYF.

The genes are TRBV6-6 and TRBJ2-1, with D unclear. This CDR3 comprises 11 residues. Germline CDR1 is MNHNY and CDR2 is SVGAGI (reference sequence). Trimming shortened V by 2 bases and J by 8 bases, and 4 bases separated the two germline ends. CDR3 protein: CASSYVHEQFF. The CDR3, as DNA: TGTGCCAGCAGTTACGTTCATGAGCAGTTCTTC.

This clone was picked up one time. The V and J genes are TRBV28 and TRBJ2-3; 7 positions match TRBD2. The junction had 8 bases not matched to a gene; V was cut back by 8 bases and J by 0 bases. The CDR3 is 15 amino acids. Germline loops: CDR1 MDHEN, CDR2 SYDVKM. For the CDR3, the DNA is TGTGCCAGCCAGATAAACGGGGGGAGCACAGATACGCAGTATTTT. Its protein product is CASQINGGSTDTQYF.

The chain employs TRBV5-6 and TRBJ1-2; no definite D call. Germline CDR1 SGHDT, CDR2 YYEEEE. Trimming pared 1 base from V and 4 bases from J, leaving 14 bases between. This CDR3 comprises 15 residues. CDR3 region: CASSLRSVPGYGYTF. The CDR3 DNA reads as TGTGCCAGCAGCTTGAGGTCAGTACCCGGCTATGGCTACACCTTC.

This chain uses TRBV2 with TRBJ1-5, with a weak D call TRBD1 (5 bases). CDR1 is SNHLY, CDR2 FYNNEI, per germline. V was clipped by 5 bases and J by 7 bases, with 21 bases between them. CDR3 length: 16 amino acids. The CDR3 region is CASSHETVSLGQPQHF. DNA for the CDR3: TGTGCCAGCAGTCACGAGACAGTGTCCTTGGGACAGCCCCAGCATTTT.

The chain joins TRBV19 to TRBJ2-1; possible D gene TRBD1, 6 bases. V lost 7 bases, J lost 8 bases, and 9 bases lay in between. CDR1 LNHDA and CDR2 SQIVND come from the germline V gene (reference sequence). The CDR3 length is 11 residues. The CDR3 loop reads CASIRGDEQFF. The CDR3, as DNA: TGTGCCAGTATCAGGGGTGATGAGCAGTTCTTC.

The CDR3, as DNA: TGTGCCAGCAGCTTGGGGACAGGGACCTCTGGGGCCAACGTCCTGACTTTC. It is translated as CASSLGTGTSGANVLTF. V and J are TRBV5-4 and TRBJ2-6; 8 bases are a match to TRBD1. Germline trimming cut 0 bases from V and 0 bases from J; bases unmatched to any gene: 2. Germline values: CDR1 SGHNT, CDR2 YYREEE (reference sequence). There are 17 residues in the CDR3.

This clone was seen a few times. The rearrangement joins TRBV19 to TRBJ2-3, with D possibly matching TRBD2 (5 bases). There are 15 residues in the CDR3. Germline loops: CDR1 LNHDA, CDR2 SQIVND (reference sequence). Trimming shortened V by 3 bases and J by 1 base, and 11 bases separated the two germline ends. DNA for the CDR3: TGTGCCAGTAGTATCCAGAGGGCGCGCACAGATACGCAGTATTTT. This codes for CASSIQRARTDTQYF. Full variable domain (rest looked up from reference TRBV19 and TRBJ2-3): DGGITQSPKYLFRKEGQNVTLSCEQNLNHDAMYWYRQDPGQGLRLIYYSQIVNDFQKGDIAEGYSVSREKKESFPLTVTSAQKNPTAFYLCASSIQRARTDTQYFGPGTRLTVL.

The J gene is TRBJ2-2, the V gene TRBV6-1, with TRBD2 matching 8 bases. J gave up 7 bases and V 8 bases, and 6 bases lay outside the gene matches. The CDR3 extends over 13 amino acids. CDR1 and CDR2 (germline): MNHNS, SASEGT. CDR3 protein: CASSPLAVGELFF. The DNA for the CDR3 is TGTGCCAGCTCACCACTAGCGGTCGGGGAGCTGTTTTTT.

The V gene is TRBV7-2, the J gene TRBJ2-5, with D perhaps TRBD1 or TRBD2 (5 bases each). V was cut by 5 bases and J by 4 bases, with 11 bases left in between. Germline CDR1 and CDR2: SGHTA and FQGNSA. CDR3 length: 13 amino acids. The CDR3 coding sequence is TGTGCCAGCAGCAGCTCAGGGAGAGAGACCCAGTACTTC. Translated: CASSSSGRETQYF.

The CDR3 protein is CASSFPGPETQYF. In nucleotides, the CDR3 is TGTGCCAGCAGTTTCCCCGGTCCAGAGACCCAGTACTTC. The rearrangement links TRBV28 to TRBJ2-5; D not certain. Germline assignment: CDR1 MDHEN and CDR2 SYDVKM. The CDR3 is 13 amino acids. V was shortened by 3 bases and J by 4 bases, with 9 bases between the two germline ends.

V usage is TRBV7-2 and J usage is TRBJ1-3, with TRBD1 matching over 9 bases. Looked up from germline, CDR1 is SGHTA and CDR2 is FQGNSA. The CDR3 extends over 15 amino acids. The junction had 4 bases not matched to a gene; V was cut back by 5 bases and J by 2 bases. The CDR3 nucleotides are TGTGCCAGCAGCCTACGACAGGGGGCTGGAAACACCATATATTTT. Amino acids: CASSLRQGAGNTIYF. The whole variable domain, remainder taken from reference TRBV7-2 and TRBJ1-3, is GAGVSQSPSNKVTEKGKDVELRCDPISGHTALYWYRQSLGQGLEFLIYFQGNSAPDKSGLPSDRFSAERTGGSVSTLTIQRTQQEDSAVYLCASSLRQGAGNTIYFGEGSWLTVV.

This clone was seen a single time. The V call is TRBV7-9, the J call TRBJ2-1; 8 nucleotides agree with TRBD2. Germline trimming cut 0 bases from V and 8 bases from J; bases unmatched to any gene: 6. The CDR3 extends over 15 amino acids. Germline CDR1 and CDR2: SEHNR and FQNEAQ (reference sequence). The CDR3 DNA reads TGTGCCAGCAGCTTAGCCGGCGGGAGGCCTTATGAGCAGTTCTTC. It yields the protein CASSLAGGRPYEQFF.

This rearrangement joins TRBV12-2 to TRBJ2-3; TRBD2 reflects the table's D call only, with no check against the DNA. TRBV12-2 is shown as a pseudogene. This CDR3 has 16 amino acids. The CDR3 nucleotides read TGTGCAAGTCGCTTAGCGAAGGCGGGACCCACAGATACGCAGTATTTT. It specifies CASRLAKAGPTDTQYF.

This chain joins TRBV5-1 and TRBJ2-2; the match to TRBD1 covers 9 bases. Trimming cost V 0 bases and J 7 bases; bases outside gene matches: 7. Germline V lookup: CDR1 SGHRS, CDR2 YFSETQ. The CDR3 is 16 residues long. The CDR3 region is CASSLEGTGYDGELFF. The CDR3 coding sequence is TGCGCCAGCAGCTTGGAAGGGACAGGGTACGACGGGGAGCTGTTTTTT.

In its sample, this clone was seen once. The chain combines TRBV11-2 with TRBJ2-7; 11 bases agree with TRBD2. Germline values: CDR1 SGHAT, CDR2 FQNNGV. The CDR3 contains 14 residues. Trimming removed 1 base from V and 5 bases from J; junction bases left unmatched: 1. The CDR3 sequence: CASSLGLAGHEQYF. CDR3 DNA sequence: TGTGCCAGCAGCTTAGGACTAGCGGGGCACGAGCAGTACTTC.

The chain links TRBV29-1 to TRBJ2-5; D is possibly TRBD2 (7 bases). Germline V gene lookup returns CDR1 SQVTM and CDR2 ANQGSEA. CDR3 length: 12 amino acids. The V and J ends lost 3 bases and 4 bases respectively, with 9 bases between them. The CDR3 protein is CSVDGGRETQYF. Written as DNA, the CDR3 is TGCAGCGTTGACGGGGGGCGAGAGACCCAGTACTTC. Variable domain in full (rest from reference TRBV29-1 and TRBJ2-5): SAVISQKPSRDICQRGTSLTIQCQVDSQVTMMFWYRQQPGQSLTLIATANQGSEATYESGFVIDKFPISRPNLTFSTLTVSNMSPEDSSIYLCSVDGGRETQYFGPGTRLLVL.

The chain joins TRBV28 to TRBJ2-7; D perhaps matches TRBD1 (6 bases). The CDR3 consists of 15 residues. From germline, CDR1 is MDHEN and CDR2 SYDVKM. V gave up 5 bases and J gave up 0 bases, with 14 bases separating them. Written as DNA, the CDR3 is TGTGCCAGCAGTCCTTCCGGGACATTCTCCTACGAGCAGTACTTC. Its translation: CASSPSGTFSYEQYF.